This T cell receptor beta chain was sequenced during a study of cytomegalovirus exposure and HLA in healthy donors. Across the study: Of around 400 genotyped donors, roughly 80% grouped in the Caucasian-associated ancestry cluster.

Study results and limitations: The authors listed some 160 TCR beta chains as cytomegalovirus-associated. No immune exposure information besides CMV serostatus was available.

As to this clone: Its antigen remains unknown.

From germline, CDR1 is MNHNS and CDR2 SASEGT. This CDR3 is 13 amino acids long. In the PCR, 60 Vbeta and 13 Jbeta primers were used. Assay: immunoSEQ multiplex PCR; the TCRdb copy retains only in-frame clones and omits some. The repertoire holds around 200,000 clones, with roughly 80% as singletons. The origin of this receptor is a man aged 40-49 years in good health and CMV-seronegative. The rearrangement links TRBV6-1 to TRBJ2-5; D is perhaps TRBD1 (6 bases). TRBJ2-7 matches the DNA end more closely, so the J call is doubtful. The sample taken for sequencing was PBMCs. The CDR3 sequence is CASGQMYTYEQYF. CDR3 DNA: TGTGCCAGTGGACAGATGTATACCTACGAGCAGTACTTC.